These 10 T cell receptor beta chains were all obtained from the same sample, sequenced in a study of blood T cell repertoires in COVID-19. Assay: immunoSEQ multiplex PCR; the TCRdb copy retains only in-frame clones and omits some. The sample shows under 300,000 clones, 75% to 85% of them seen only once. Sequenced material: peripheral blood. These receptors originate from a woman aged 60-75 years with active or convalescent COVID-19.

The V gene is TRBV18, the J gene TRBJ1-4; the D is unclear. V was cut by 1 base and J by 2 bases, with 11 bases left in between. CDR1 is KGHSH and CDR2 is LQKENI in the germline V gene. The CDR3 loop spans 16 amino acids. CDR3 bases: TGTGCCAGCTCACCACGGACGGGAACTACTAATGAAAAACTGTTTTTT. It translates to CASSPRTGTTNEKLFF.

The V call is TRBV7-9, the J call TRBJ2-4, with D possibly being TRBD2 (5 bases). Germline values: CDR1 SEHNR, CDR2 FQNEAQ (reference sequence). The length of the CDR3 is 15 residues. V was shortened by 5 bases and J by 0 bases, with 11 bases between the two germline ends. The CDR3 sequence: CASSPSGIAKNIQYF. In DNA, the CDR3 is TGTGCCAGCAGCCCGAGCGGAATAGCCAAAAACATTCAGTACTTC.

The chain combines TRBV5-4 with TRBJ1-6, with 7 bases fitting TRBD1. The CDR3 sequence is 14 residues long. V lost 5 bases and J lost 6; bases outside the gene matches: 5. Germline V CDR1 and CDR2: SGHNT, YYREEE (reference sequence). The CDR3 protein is CASRWGQSNSPLHF. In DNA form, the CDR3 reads TGTGCCAGCAGGTGGGGACAGTCTAATTCACCCCTCCACTTT. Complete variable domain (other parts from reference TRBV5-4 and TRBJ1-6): ETGVTQSPTHLIKTRGQQVTLRCSSQSGHNTVSWYQQALGQGPQFIFQYYREEENGRGNFPPRFSGLQFPNYSSELNVNALELDDSALYLCASRWGQSNSPLHFGNGTRLTVT.

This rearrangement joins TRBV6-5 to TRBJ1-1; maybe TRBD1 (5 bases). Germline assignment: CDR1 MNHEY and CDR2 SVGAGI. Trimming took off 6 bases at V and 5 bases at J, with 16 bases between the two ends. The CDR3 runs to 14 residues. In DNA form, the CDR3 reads TGTGCCAGCAGGGCGCGGCAGGGAGGGACTGAAGCTTTCTTT. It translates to CASRARQGGTEAFF.

CDR3 nucleotides: TGTGCCAGCTCACCACTAGTAGAGACCCAGTACTTC. Amino acid sequence: CASSPLVETQYF. V and J are TRBV18 and TRBJ2-5; D call uncertain. The germline V gene encodes CDR1 KGHSH and CDR2 LQKENI. V lost 1 base, J lost 4 bases, and 4 bases lay in between. The CDR3 spans 12 residues.

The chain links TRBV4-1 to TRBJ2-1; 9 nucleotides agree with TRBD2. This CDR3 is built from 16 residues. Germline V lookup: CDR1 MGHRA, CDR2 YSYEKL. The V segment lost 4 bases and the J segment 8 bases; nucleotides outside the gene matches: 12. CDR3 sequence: CASSPRGRGGPDEQFF. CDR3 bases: TGCGCCAGCAGCCCAAGAGGGCGGGGGGGCCCCGATGAGCAGTTCTTC.

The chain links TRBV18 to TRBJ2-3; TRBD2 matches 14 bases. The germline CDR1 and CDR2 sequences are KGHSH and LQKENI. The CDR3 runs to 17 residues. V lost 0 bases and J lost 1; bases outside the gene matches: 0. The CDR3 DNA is TGTGCCAGCTCACCACCGGGACTAGCGGGGGGCACAGATACGCAGTATTTT. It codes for CASSPPGLAGGTDTQYF.

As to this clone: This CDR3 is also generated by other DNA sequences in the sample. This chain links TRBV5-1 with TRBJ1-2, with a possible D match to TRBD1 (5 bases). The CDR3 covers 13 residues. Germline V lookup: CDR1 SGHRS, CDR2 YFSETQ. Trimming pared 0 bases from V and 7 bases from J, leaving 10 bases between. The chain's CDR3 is CASSLGQGGGYTF. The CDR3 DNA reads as TGCGCCAGCAGCTTGGGTCAGGGAGGTGGCTACACCTTC. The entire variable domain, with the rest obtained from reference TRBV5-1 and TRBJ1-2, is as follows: KAGVTQTPRYLIKTRGQQVTLSCSPISGHRSVSWYQQTPGQGLQFLFEYFSETQRNKGNFPGRFSGRQFSNSRSEMNVSTLELGDSALYLCASSLGQGGGYTFGSGTRLTVV.

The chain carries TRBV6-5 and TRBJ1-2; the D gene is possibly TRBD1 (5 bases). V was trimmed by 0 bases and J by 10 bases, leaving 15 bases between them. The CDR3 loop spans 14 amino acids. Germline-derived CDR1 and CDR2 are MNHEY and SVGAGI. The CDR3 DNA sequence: TGTGCCAGCAGTTACTCGACGTTAGGGACTGACTACACCTTC. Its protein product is CASSYSTLGTDYTF.

The DNA of the CDR3 is TGTGCCAGCAGCTTCGCCTGGGGACAGGGGGCGAATGAGCAGTTCTTC. Its translation: CASSFAWGQGANEQFF. V is TRBV7-6 and J is TRBJ2-1; TRBD1 aligns across 12 bases. There are 16 residues in the CDR3. The germline V gene encodes CDR1 SGHVS and CDR2 FNYEAQ. With V trimmed by 3 bases and J by 7 bases, 7 bases remained unmatched.